This record covers a single T cell receptor beta chain. Study processing details: By means of reference gene primer amplification, nucleated cell counts were estimated. Profiling relied on immunoSEQ multiplex PCR, and the TCRdb table lists in-frame clones only, not all of them. V and J calls plus clone size are reproduced from that table; the DNA served to infer D and trimming. The data contain 110,000 to 150,000 clones, around 89% of them singletons. This specimen belongs to a study of blood T cell repertoires in COVID-19. Whole-study context: Samples of COVID-19 (acute and convalescent) were obtained from the United States, Italy and Spain.

This CDR3 has 13 amino acids. After removal of 4 bases from V and 6 bases from J, the junction contained 5 bases not matched to a gene. The germline CDR1 and CDR2 sequences are MNHEY and SVGAGI. The J gene is TRBJ2-7, the V gene TRBV6-5; 8 bases line up with TRBD1. This TCR was sampled from a man in his 60s with active or convalescent COVID-19. Sequenced: peripheral blood. The CDR3 region has the DNA TGTGCCAGCAGTTCGGACAGGGCTCGCGAGCAGTACTTC. Translating it yields CASSSDRAREQYF.